Following are 13 T cell receptor beta chains from one sample sequenced in a study of radiation and T cells in renal cell carcinoma. Documented treatment: treatment-naive control, cytoreductive nephrectomy. Profiling relied on immunoSEQ multiplex PCR, and the TCRdb table lists in-frame clones only, not all of them. Of tens of thousands of clones listed, 58% are singletons. This material consisted of tumor tissue, taken from a patient whose treatment was nephrectomy without radiotherapy. The receptor source for this set is a man aged 35 to 55 with renal cell carcinoma.

This clone was recorded a few times. The CDR3 spells CASSLEAGAVAFF. The CDR3 region has the DNA TGTGCCAGCAGCTTAGAAGCTGGGGCGGTCGCTTTCTTT. The rearrangement joins TRBV7-8 to TRBJ1-1; D might be TRBD1 (5 bases). CDR1 is SGHVS and CDR2 is FQNEAQ in the germline V gene. Deletions cut 1 base from V and 11 bases from J, with 14 bases between. CDR3 size: 13 residues.

This sequence joins TRBV5-1 and TRBJ2-3; no reliable D call. In germline, CDR1 is SGHRS, CDR2 YFSETQ. This CDR3 is 13 amino acids long. Trimming shortened V by 0 bases and J by 4 bases, and 6 bases separated the two germline ends. The CDR3 loop is CASSLGSADTQYF. The CDR3 DNA is TGCGCCAGCAGCTTGGGTTCCGCAGATACGCAGTATTTT.

In its sample, this clone was seen a few times. The chain is built from TRBV6-1 and TRBJ2-5; D may be TRBD2 (5 bases). CDR3 length equals 14 residues. V dropped 7 bases and J dropped 5 bases, with 17 bases sitting between them. Germline loops: CDR1 MNHNS, CDR2 SASEGT. CDR3 protein: CASTPSGVGETQYF. CDR3 bases: TGTGCCAGCACTCCCTCCGGGGTAGGGGAGACCCAGTACTTC.

The chain employs TRBV18 and TRBJ1-1; D is ambiguous. There are 14 residues in the CDR3. The ends were cut back, 4 bases at V and 4 bases at J, with 13 bases in the middle. Germline CDR1 reads KGHSH; CDR2 reads LQKENI. Written as DNA, the CDR3 is TGTGCCAGCTCACGGGGAATGGCCGCCACTGAAGCTTTCTTT. It yields the protein CASSRGMAATEAFF.

J is TRBJ1-5 and V is TRBV5-4, with 9 positions matching TRBD1. The CDR3 extends over 15 amino acids. With V trimmed by 5 bases and J by 4 bases, 7 bases remained unmatched. CDR1 and CDR2 (germline): SGHNT, YYREEE (reference sequence). The CDR3 DNA sequence: TGTGCCAGCAGTCCGGGACAGGGAAAAAATCAGCCCCAGCATTTT. Protein: CASSPGQGKNQPQHF.

This clone was counted between two and nine times. The chain recombines TRBV28 with TRBJ1-1; no clear D. V was cut by 2 bases and J by 3 bases, with 10 bases left in between. The germline gives CDR1 MDHEN, CDR2 SYDVKM. The CDR3 contains 14 residues. For the CDR3, the DNA is TGTGCCAGCAGTTTAGGGGTAGAGGACACTGAAGCTTTCTTT. It specifies CASSLGVEDTEAFF.

The V gene is TRBV18, the J gene TRBJ2-7, with TRBD2 as a possible D gene (6 bases). This CDR3 is built from 14 residues. Trimming took 9 bases from V and 2 from J, leaving 17 bases between them. Germline assignment: CDR1 KGHSH and CDR2 LQKENI. The CDR3 reads CASQGGEGPYEQYF. CDR3 DNA sequence: TGTGCCAGTCAGGGAGGAGAGGGCCCCTACGAGCAGTACTTC.

This chain uses TRBV30 with TRBJ2-1; 7 bases line up with TRBD2. This CDR3 is built from 13 residues. Losses at the gene ends were 5 bases for V and 3 bases for J; bases not matched to a gene: 4. Germline CDR1 GTSNPN, CDR2 SVGIG (reference sequence). The CDR3 DNA sequence: TGTGCCTGGGGTCGCGGGAGCTACAATGAGCAGTTCTTC. This translates into CAWGRGSYNEQFF.

This chain uses TRBV27 with TRBJ2-7, with D unresolved. The CDR3 runs to 13 residues. Germline assignment: CDR1 MNHEY and CDR2 SMNVEV (reference sequence). Trimming pared 6 bases from V and 7 bases from J, leaving 16 bases between. CDR3 nucleotide sequence: TGTGCCAGCAGCCTCTCGGGCCCGGGTGAGCAGTACTTC. It is translated as CASSLSGPGEQYF.

This chain connects TRBV5-6 to TRBJ1-3; no clear D gene. The germline CDR1 and CDR2 sequences are SGHDT and YYEEEE. The V and J ends lost 0 bases and 2 bases respectively, with 21 bases between them. The CDR3 contains 19 residues. The CDR3 loop is CASSLAGDREAGTGNTIYF. CDR3 sequence (DNA): TGTGCCAGCAGCTTGGCCGGGGATAGGGAGGCGGGCACTGGAAACACCATATATTTT.

This clone was seen only once. V gene TRBV6-5 combines with J gene TRBJ2-1, with 8 bases matching TRBD1. V dropped 5 bases and J dropped 15; count of bases not matched to a gene: 9. Germline lookup yields CDR1 MNHEY and CDR2 SVGAGI. The CDR3 is made up of 12 amino acids. CDR3 nucleotide sequence: TGTGCCAGCAGTCAGGGGGACAGGAATAGGTTCTTC. The encoded protein is CASSQGDRNRFF.

This clone was recorded many times. This chain links TRBV19 with TRBJ1-1, with 9 bases that match TRBD1. Trimming took 5 bases from V and 9 from J; bases not matched to a gene: 10. The germline CDR1 and CDR2 sequences are LNHDA and SQIVND (reference sequence). The length of the CDR3 is 14 residues. The CDR3 sequence: CASSQSRDRVQAFF. The CDR3 DNA follows: TGTGCCAGTAGTCAATCCCGGGACAGGGTGCAAGCTTTCTTT.

V gene TRBV7-9 combines with J gene TRBJ2-5, with 8 nucleotides matching TRBD2. The CDR3 contains 14 residues. Per the germline V gene, CDR1 is SEHNR and CDR2 is FQNEAQ (reference sequence). V was pared by 6 bases and J by 1 base, with 4 bases of the junction left unmatched. This CDR3 is CASSTSGPQETQYF. The CDR3 region has the DNA TGTGCCAGCAGTACTAGCGGCCCCCAAGAGACCCAGTACTTC. Together with reference TRBV7-9 and TRBJ2-5, the CDR3 gives the full variable domain: DTGVSQNPRHKITKRGQNVTFRCDPISEHNRLYWYRQTLGQGPEFLTYFQNEAQLEKSRLLSDRFSAERPKGSFSTLEIQRTEQGDSAMYLCASSTSGPQETQYFGPGTRLLVL.